This T cell receptor beta chain came from a study of T cells in Graves' hyperthyroidism and ophthalmopathy. Trimming pared 2 bases from V and 2 bases from J, leaving 10 bases between. The CDR3 covers 15 residues. Per germline, CDR1 MDHEN and CDR2 SYDVKM. Using more than 8 ml of fresh peripheral blood, PBMCs were prepared. RNA transcripts gave rise to amplified TCR beta CDR3 regions. The HTBI primer set served for first-round RT-PCR of the TCR CDR3. TCRdb reanalysed the multiplex PCR reads using MiXCR and keeps one entry per CDR3 protein. This table holds more than 300,000 distinct CDR3 sequences, approximately 17% found once. The study's findings and limits: It was a median about 6 months before onset that the model predicted ophthalmopathy.

There are many counts of this clonotype. Its antigen remains unidentified. Sequenced material: blood. This chain joins TRBV28 and TRBJ1-5, with no clear D. This clonotype originated in a woman aged 25 to 45 with Graves' hyperthyroidism that later progressed to Graves' ophthalmopathy. CDR3 protein: CASSLTRSGNQPQHF. CDR3 bases: TGTGCCAGCAGTTTAACTAGGTCGGGCAATCAGCCCCAGCATTTT.